One and the same sample provided the 19 T cell receptor beta chains below, sequenced in a study of a mutant IDH1 vaccine in newly diagnosed glioma (dated by TCRdb to the early 2020s). The meaning of the sample's time point label: baseline, week 1 (first vaccination visit). The treatment or condition label here, explained by the study, means: pre-vaccination baseline after standard-of-care therapy. The library was made by the immunoSEQ multiplex PCR assay. TCRdb limited this immuneACCESS table to in-frame rearrangements with V and J called. A share of clones is missing; checked studies link under half to unresolved V genes, and the rest is unexplained. The sample includes roughly 19,000 clones, with roughly 84% observed a single time. 5.4% of the sample goes to the ten largest clones. The source was PBMCs, collected from a glioma patient treated with radiotherapy, temozolomide or both. The source is a man aged 35 to 55 with glioma.

The gene calls are TRBV6-5 and TRBJ1-1; tentatively, D is TRBD1 (6 bases). The CDR3 totals 15 residues. CDR1 and CDR2 (germline): MNHEY, SVGAGI. The germline V and J ends were trimmed by 5 bases and 2 bases, with 15 bases remaining between them. The CDR3 nucleotides are TGTGCCAGCAGTCCCGGACAGCCGATAAACACTGAAGCTTTCTTT. It is translated as CASSPGQPINTEAFF.

The CDR3: CASSVSGGTDTQYF. The CDR3 region has the DNA TGTGCCAGCAGTGTTAGCGGGGGCACAGATACGCAGTATTTT. The V and J genes are TRBV6-4 and TRBJ2-3; 8 nucleotides agree with TRBD2. V shed 4 bases, J shed 1 base, and the junction held 1 base outside the gene matches. The CDR3 totals 14 residues. Germline values: CDR1 MRHNA, CDR2 SNTAGT.

V and J are TRBV30 and TRBJ1-5; 7 nucleotides match TRBD1. Per germline, CDR1 GTSNPN and CDR2 SVGIG (reference sequence). The CDR3 totals 13 residues. The trim removed 2 bases at V and 7 bases at J, leaving 5 bases unmatched. The CDR3 DNA reads as TGTGCCTGGAGTCAGGGGGGCGAGCAGCCCCAGCATTTT. This gives the protein CAWSQGGEQPQHF.

This clone was seen only a few times. The CDR3 nucleotides read TGCGCCAGCAGCCAAGAGGGTCTTGGCACAGATACGCAGTATTTT. It specifies CASSQEGLGTDTQYF. This rearrangement joins TRBV4-1 to TRBJ2-3; D unresolved. The CDR3 consists of 15 residues. Germline CDR1 and CDR2: MGHRA and YSYEKL. Trimming cost V 0 bases and J 1 base, with 8 bases left between them.

This clone appeared a few times. This sequence joins TRBV5-6 and TRBJ1-1; perhaps TRBD1 as D (5 bases). Between the trimmed V and J ends, which lost 3 bases and 4 bases, there was a span of 7 bases. The CDR3 has 12 amino acids. CDR1 is SGHDT, CDR2 YYEEEE, per germline. The CDR3 loop reads CASSWGGTEAFF. Here the CDR3 DNA reads TGTGCCAGCAGCTGGGGGGGCACTGAAGCTTTCTTT.

The chain combines TRBV5-1 with TRBJ2-1, with 10 bases that match TRBD2. CDR3 size: 15 residues. Germline CDR1 is SGHRS and CDR2 is YFSETQ. The V and J ends lost 5 bases and 7 bases, in that order; junction bases with no gene match: 9. CDR3 sequence (DNA): TGCGCCAGCAGGTCTCTAGCGGGAGTATCGAATGAGCAGTTCTTC. It specifies CASRSLAGVSNEQFF.

The V call is TRBV21-1, the J call TRBJ2-7; whether TRBD2, the table's D call, matches the DNA was not checked. TRBV21-1 is annotated as a pseudogene. The CDR3 is 12 amino acids. CDR3 sequence reads: CASSPASPHQYV. CDR3 nucleotide sequence: TGTGCCAGCAGCCCAGCGAGTCCCCATCAGTACGTC.

The chain carries TRBV5-1 and TRBJ1-1, with TRBD1 identical over 9 bases. The CDR3 covers 16 residues. Germline loops: CDR1 SGHRS, CDR2 YFSETQ. The V gene end was trimmed by 5 bases and the J gene end by 3 bases; junction bases not matched to a gene: 11. The CDR3 loop is CASSRQTGGVDTEAFF. In nucleotides, the CDR3 is TGCGCCAGCAGTCGCCAGACAGGGGGAGTTGACACTGAAGCTTTCTTT.

The chain combines TRBV19 with TRBJ1-1; D is ambiguous. CDR1 and CDR2 from the germline V gene are LNHDA and SQIVND (reference sequence). V lost 7 bases and J lost 0, with 12 bases in between. This CDR3 is 14 amino acids long. CDR3 DNA sequence: TGTGCCAGTATAGGGTTGGTGATGAACACTGAAGCTTTCTTT. Amino acid sequence: CASIGLVMNTEAFF.

The V and J genes are TRBV5-6 and TRBJ2-5, with D unresolved. V lost 0 bases, J lost 0 bases, and 6 bases lay in between. Looked up from germline, CDR1 is SGHDT and CDR2 is YYEEEE. The CDR3 covers 14 residues. CDR3 sequence: CASSLGRNQETQYF. DNA of the CDR3: TGTGCCAGCAGCTTGGGGCGGAACCAAGAGACCCAGTACTTC.

This chain links TRBV10-3 with TRBJ1-2; 9 nucleotides align to TRBD1. Germline assignment: CDR1 ENHRY and CDR2 SYGVKD. This CDR3 region has 18 residues. With 1 base clipped from V and 6 bases from J, the junction kept 15 bases outside the gene matches. CDR3 in DNA: TGTGCCATCAGTGAGTTTGTTACAGAGAACGGGACAGGGCATGGCTACACCTTC. Translated: CAISEFVTENGTGHGYTF.

The CDR3 DNA sequence: TGTGCCAGCAGTAGAACACAGGGGAGCAACGAGCAGTACGTC. Amino acid sequence: CASSRTQGSNEQYV. The chain carries TRBV6-5 and TRBJ2-7; the match to TRBD1 covers 7 bases. The V segment lost 5 bases and the J segment 5 bases; nucleotides outside the gene matches: 9. The V gene's germline CDR1 is MNHEY and CDR2 SVGAGI. This CDR3 is built from 14 residues.

The V gene is TRBV19, the J gene TRBJ1-5; TRBD1 matches at 9 bases. Germline V gene lookup returns CDR1 LNHDA and CDR2 SQIVND (reference sequence). This CDR3 comprises 15 residues. With V trimmed by 7 bases and J by 2 bases, 6 bases remained unmatched. CDR3 DNA: TGTGCCAGTACCGACAGGGGGTCGGGCAATCAGCCCCAGCATTTT. As protein: CASTDRGSGNQPQHF.

This chain links TRBV7-9 with TRBJ2-3; 10 nucleotides align to TRBD1. The CDR3 is made up of 17 amino acids. The germline CDR1 and CDR2 sequences are SEHNR and FQNEAQ (reference sequence). V lost 0 bases and J lost 1; bases outside the gene matches: 4. The CDR3 coding sequence is TGTGCCAGCAGCTTAGCGCGGGGGACAGGGGGCACAGATACGCAGTATTTT. Translated, it gives CASSLARGTGGTDTQYF.

This clone occurred once. V usage is TRBV14 and J usage is TRBJ2-5; TRBD2 might be the D (6 bases). V was shortened by 0 bases and J by 2 bases, with 13 bases between the two germline ends. Germline assignment: CDR1 SGHDN and CDR2 FVKESK. This CDR3 spans 16 amino acids. CDR3 sequence (DNA): TGTGCCAGCAGCCAAGACGGTGAGGGACTTCAAGAGACCCAGTACTTC. Protein: CASSQDGEGLQETQYF.

The V and J genes are TRBV29-1 and TRBJ1-1; TRBD1 matches 10 bases. The germline V gene encodes CDR1 SQVTM and CDR2 ANQGSEA. The CDR3 is 15 amino acids. V lost 6 bases, J lost 6 bases, and 13 bases stayed unmatched. The CDR3 DNA reads as TGCAGCGTCCCCGGGACAGGGGCCAAGGGCGCTGAAGCTTTCTTT. Protein product: CSVPGTGAKGAEAFF. Together with reference TRBV29-1 and TRBJ1-1, the CDR3 gives the full variable domain: SAVISQKPSRDICQRGTSLTIQCQVDSQVTMMFWYRQQPGQSLTLIATANQGSEATYESGFVIDKFPISRPNLTFSTLTVSNMSPEDSSIYLCSVPGTGAKGAEAFFGQGTRLTVV.

This chain's CDR3 is CAISSRDGNTEAFF. CDR3 nucleotide sequence: TGTGCCATCAGTAGCCGGGACGGGAACACTGAAGCTTTCTTT. The rearrangement joins TRBV10-3 to TRBJ1-1, with D perhaps TRBD1 (5 bases). V shed 5 bases and J shed 1 base, with 11 bases lying between them. Germline assignment: CDR1 ENHRY and CDR2 SYGVKD. CDR3 length equals 14 residues.

This clone turned up a few times. The chain links TRBV19 to TRBJ1-1; D is ambiguous. V was trimmed by 5 bases and J by 2 bases, leaving 3 bases between them. The CDR3 consists of 11 residues. CDR1 and CDR2 (germline): LNHDA, SQIVND (reference sequence). Here the CDR3 DNA reads TGTGCCAGTAGTTTAAACACTGAAGCTTTCTTT. Translated: CASSLNTEAFF.

This clone was detected only once. A single base separates this from a much larger clone, so it may be a read error. The chain is built from TRBV4-3 and TRBJ2-6; D is perhaps TRBD1 (6 bases). V dropped 0 bases and J dropped 0 bases, with 6 bases sitting between them. Germline CDR1 LGHNA, CDR2 YSLEER. This CDR3 is 16 amino acids long. CDR3 in DNA: TGCGCCAGCAGCCAAGAAGGGGGCTCTGGGGCCAACGTCCTGACTTTC. Translated: CASSQEGGSGANVLTF.